The clone carrying this T cell receptor beta chain was detected a few times. The sample comes from a study of blood T cell repertoires in COVID-19. Turning to the study itself: Collection of acute and convalescent COVID-19 samples took place in the United States, Italy and Spain. PBMCs, B-cell-depleted T cells, or T cells were the source of the cDNA or gDNA that made up the material.

CDR1 MNHEY and CDR2 SVGEGT come from the germline V gene. The V gene lost 5 bases and the J gene lost 8 bases, with 13 bases spanning the gap. CDR3 length equals 14 residues. TCRdb's copy holds only in-frame clones and misses some; the assay was immunoSEQ multiplex PCR. The sample has about 160,000 clones; about 92% are singletons. The chain uses TRBV6-2 or TRBV6-3 and TRBJ1-6; no firm D call. The sequence was collected from a young man with COVID-19, enrolled during active disease. The source material was peripheral blood. For the CDR3, the DNA is TGTGCCAGCAGTGAGGACGGGAAGGATTCACCCCTCCACTTT. Residues: CASSEDGKDSPLHF.